This is a list of T cell receptor beta chains from one sample in a study of T cells in Graves' hyperthyroidism and ophthalmopathy. One entry per CDR3 protein, called by TCRdb with MiXCR from the multiplex PCR reads. This sample yields approximately 710,000 distinct CDR3 sequences, of which approximately 15% are seen a single time; roughly 15% belongs to the top ten. Sequences were obtained from blood. The receptors originated from a man aged 50 or older with Graves' hyperthyroidism. Each CDR3 is given with its conserved first and last residue. D genes are given only for firm matches. Expanded clones get a size class; other rows say once, few or many, or leave the size out.

D: -; J: TRBJ2-2; size: few; V: TRBV7-9; CDR3: CASSLGLDANTGELFF
D: -; J: TRBJ2-6; size: -; V: TRBV19; CDR3: CASSIVLRMNRVSGANVLTF
D: -; J: TRBJ1-5; size: -; V: TRBV19; CDR3: CASSIDQRQPQHF
D: -; J: TRBJ2-5; size: many; V: TRBV6-1; CDR3: CASSENPTRGQETQYF
D: TRBD1; J: TRBJ1-2; size: -; V: TRBV5-5; CDR3: CASSLTGQGSYGYTF
D: -; J: TRBJ2-4; size: many; V: TRBV10-2; CDR3: CASSPGFGDIQYF
D: -; J: TRBJ2-5; size: -; V: TRBV5-5; CDR3: CAITRGGGPETQYF
D: -; J: TRBJ2-1; size: few; V: TRBV14; CDR3: CASSQEGAGYNEQFF
D: -; J: TRBJ1-2; size: few; V: TRBV28; CDR3: CASSTGPANYGYTF
D: -; J: TRBJ2-7; size: once; V: TRBV7-7; CDR3: CASSPGQGLLYEQYF
D: -; J: TRBJ1-2; size: many; V: TRBV2; CDR3: CASSERPGQGGYTF
D: TRBD1; J: TRBJ2-3; size: many; V: TRBV5-1; CDR3: CASSLQGNTQYF
D: -; J: TRBJ1-1; size: few; V: TRBV2; CDR3: CASSLTANAEAFF
D: -; J: TRBJ2-3; size: once; V: TRBV6-1; CDR3: CASRDLPGSRDTQYF
D: TRBD2; J: TRBJ2-7; size: few; V: TRBV3-1; CDR3: CASSSGALAGEYEQYF